A single sample gave rise to the 12 T cell receptor beta chains below, sequenced in a study of tumor-infiltrating lymphocytes in primary liver carcinoma. A primer in the constant region served to generate TCR beta cDNA from roughly 450 ng of total RNA. Researchers made the TCR beta libraries by running three nested multiplex PCR rounds with slightly modified ARM-PCR. Rounds one and two of PCR, each of roughly 10 cycles, were primed with TRBV1-TRBV30 forward primers and a C-beta reverse primer. TCRdb independently ran MiXCR on the multiplex PCR reads; one entry per CDR3 protein. The sample has around 100,000 distinct CDR3 sequences, over 55% seen once. Unsorted bulk tissue (roughly 19-31 mg) underwent RNA and DNA co-extraction. The sequenced sample was liver tumor tissue from sampling region 5. Subset noted: tumor region T5, tumor centre. These receptors originate from a woman aged 55 to 70 with primary liver carcinoma and hepatitis B virus infection.

In the case of this clonotype: This may come from a read error, since a much larger clone is one base off. The rearrangement joins TRBV12-3 or TRBV12-4 to TRBJ1-2, with D possibly being TRBD1 (5 bases). The CDR3 runs 16 residues. The germline V and J ends were trimmed by 7 bases and 7 bases, with 25 bases remaining between them. The CDR3 is CASTSSGGGGLFGYTF. The DNA of the CDR3 is TGTGCCAGCACCTCAAGCGGGGGTGGAGGCTTGTTTGGCTACACCTTC.

On this clonotype: The junction departs from germline at one end; a sequencing error may be responsible. The chain is built from TRBV6-5 and TRBJ1-2, with no clear D. The CDR3 spans 13 residues. Germline V lookup: CDR1 MNHEY, CDR2 SVGAGI. The CDR3 DNA is TGTGTCAGCAGTTACTTCCCTAACTATGACTACACCTTC. Translating gives CVSSYFPNYDYTF.

A single count supports this clonotype. The chain couples TRBV6-2 or TRBV6-3 to TRBJ2-7, with 7 bases aligning to TRBD1. This CDR3 region has 17 residues. Germline loops: CDR1 MNHEY, CDR2 SVGEGT. The CDR3 sequence is CASSYSNARGNTYEQYV. CDR3 bases: TGTGCTAGCAGTTACTCGAACGCCAGGGGGAACACGTACGAGCAGTACGTC.

Comment on this clonotype: One end of the junction varies from germline; a read error may be responsible. This chain connects TRBV4-1 to TRBJ1-1; possibly TRBD1 for D (5 bases). The length of the CDR3 is 16 residues. Germline V gives CDR1 MGHRA, CDR2 YSYEKL. The CDR3 region has the DNA TGCACCAGCAGCGCATGGGGCAAGGGGTCGAACACTGAAGCTTTCTTT. Amino acids: CTSSAWGKGSNTEAFF.

With respect to this clonotype: One end of the junction varies from germline; a read error may be responsible. V and J are TRBV11-2 and TRBJ1-5, with a weak D call TRBD1 (6 bases). From germline, CDR1 is SGHAT and CDR2 FQNNGV. This CDR3 is 13 amino acids long. The CDR3 nucleotides are TGTGCCAGCAGCATAGAGGGGGGGGGGCCCCAGCACTTT. Amino acid sequence: CASSIEGGGPQHF.

On this clonotype: A much larger clone lies a single base off, so this may be a read error. The CDR3 protein is CASSPFLGDTLYF. The CDR3 DNA reads TGTGCCAGCAGCCCATTCCTGGGGGATACGCTGTATTTT. This chain connects TRBV14 to TRBJ2-3; D possibly uses TRBD1 or TRBD2 (5 bases each). The length of the CDR3 is 13 residues. Germline V lookup: CDR1 SGHDN, CDR2 FVKESK.

CDR3 coding DNA: TGCGCCAGCAGCCAAGATGTAGGGCGGAACTCCGATGAGCAGTTCTTC. Translation gives CASSQDVGRNSDEQFF. The chain uses TRBV4-1 and TRBJ2-1; D call uncertain. With 0 bases removed from V and 8 bases from J, the gap between germline ends came to 17 bases. Germline-derived CDR1 and CDR2 are MGHRA and YSYEKL. This CDR3 region has 16 residues.

This clonotype was seen a single time. The chain employs TRBV5-1 and TRBJ2-3, with D uncertain. Judging by the DNA end, TRBJ1-5 fits better; the J call may be wrong. The germline gives CDR1 SGHRS, CDR2 YFSETQ. The CDR3 is 16 residues long. The CDR3 protein is CASSSDLAGVADTQHF. In DNA, the CDR3 is TGCGCCAGCAGCTCTGATCTGGCGGGAGTCGCAGATACGCAGCATTTT.

A note on this clonotype: Germline is not matched at one junction end, which may reflect a read error. The chain combines TRBV4-1 with TRBJ2-3, with D perhaps matching TRBD2 (5 bases). The CDR3 covers 19 residues. The germline V gene has CDR1 MGHRA and CDR2 YSYEKL. Here the CDR3 reads CASGQLHTQGLSASDTQYF. DNA of the CDR3: TGCGCCAGCGGCCAACTGCACACTCAAGGACTTTCGGCATCAGATACGCAGTATTTT.

This clonotype is a singleton in its sample. A much bigger clone sits one base away, suggesting this may be a read error. V usage is TRBV28 and J usage is TRBJ2-5; TRBD1 matches at 7 bases. The J call is doubtful: the DNA matches TRBJ2-1 better. This CDR3 spans 18 amino acids. Per the germline V gene, CDR1 is MDHEN and CDR2 is SYDVKM. In DNA form, the CDR3 reads TGTGCCAGCAGTAACAGGCGACAGGGAGTCTTTTTGGCCTACGAGCAGTTCTTC. Its protein is CASSNRRQGVFLAYEQFF.

This clonotype was detected ten times or more. CDR3 sequence (DNA): TGTGCCATCAGTGAGGAAGGAGCCGGAAACACCATATATTTT. Protein sequence: CAISEEGAGNTIYF. The rearrangement uses TRBV10-3 and TRBJ1-3; D unclear. CDR3 length: 14 amino acids. Germline lookup yields CDR1 ENHRY and CDR2 SYGVKD. The V and J ends lost 2 bases and 4 bases respectively, with 9 bases between them.

Concerning this clonotype itself: A much larger clone lies one base from this, so it may be a read error. This sequence joins TRBV30 and TRBJ2-3; 7 bases map to TRBD2. The CDR3 is 15 residues long. Unmatched junction bases numbered 12, after V lost 5 bases and J lost 4 bases. The germline V gene encodes CDR1 GTSNPN and CDR2 SVGIG (reference sequence). Here the CDR3 DNA reads TGTGCCTGGCAACCGGGACTAACACGCGCAGATACGCAGTATTTT. Its protein is CAWQPGLTRADTQYF.